This T cell receptor beta chain was recorded in a study of T cells of healthy individuals. Trimming cost V 4 bases and J 3 bases; bases outside gene matches: 6. Per the germline V gene, CDR1 is DFQATT and CDR2 is SNEGSKA (reference sequence). CDR3 length: 13 residues. TCRdb passed the 5' RACE reads through MiXCR, listing each CDR3 protein once. The sample yields 85,000 to 100,000 distinct CDR3 sequences, roughly a sixth seen once. The chain links TRBV20-1 to TRBJ2-7, with 7 bases that match TRBD1. The clonotype comes from a human donor in good health. This chain's CDR3 is CSATRQGYYEQYF. The CDR3 DNA reads TGCAGTGCTACCCGACAGGGTTACTACGAGCAGTACTTC.